This T cell receptor beta chain was retrieved from a study of spatial heterogeneity in lung cancer. One entry per CDR3 protein results from TCRdb running MiXCR on the 5' RACE reads. This repertoire shows about 10,000 distinct CDR3 sequences, less than 4.5% found once; its top ten account for 52%. In its sample, this clonotype was seen many times. This beta chain is a stray sequence in a library constructed for alpha chains; its clone size is not meaningful. Germline values: CDR1 SEHNR, CDR2 FQNEAQ (reference sequence). Trimming cost V 5 bases and J 6 bases; bases outside gene matches: 13. This CDR3 comprises 16 residues. Time point meaning: sample taken at primary tumor resection. Unsorted tumor, nontumor lung tissue or cryopreserved PBMC supplied the whole RNA.

Source: PBMCs, taken at surgery. This sequence joins TRBV7-9 and TRBJ2-1, with 7 nucleotides matching TRBD2. The sequence came from a female donor with early-stage non-small cell lung cancer. Written as DNA, the CDR3 is TGTGCCAGCAGCCCGTCCGGGACTATCCAAGCCAATGAGCAGTTCTTC. Protein: CASSPSGTIQANEQFF. Complete variable domain (other parts from reference TRBV7-9 and TRBJ2-1): DTGVSQNPRHKITKRGQNVTFRCDPISEHNRLYWYRQTLGQGPEFLTYFQNEAQLEKSRLLSDRFSAERPKGSFSTLEIQRTEQGDSAMYLCASSPSGTIQANEQFFGPGTRLTVL.